This T cell receptor (beta chain) derives from a study of T cells in lung cancer brain metastases. Findings of the study overall: FFPE DNA fragmentation may have prevented retrieving the complete T cell repertoire.

Germline V gene lookup returns CDR1 LGHNA and CDR2 YNFKEQ. There are 17 residues in the CDR3. V lost 6 bases and J lost 2; bases outside the gene matches: 13. Concerning this clone itself: Antigen specificity is unknown.

Produced via immunoSEQ multiplex PCR; TCRdb's table is partial and in-frame only. This table holds roughly 2,700 clones, approximately 91% found once. The chain combines TRBV4-2 with TRBJ1-1, with TRBD1 matching over 9 bases. Sequenced: tumor tissue from the primary lung tumor. This clonotype originated in a woman aged 45-65 years with non-small cell lung cancer. The DNA for the CDR3 is TGTGCCAGCAGAGTTAGGACAGGGGAGCTAGGAAACACTGAAGCTTTCTTT. Protein product: CASRVRTGELGNTEAFF.